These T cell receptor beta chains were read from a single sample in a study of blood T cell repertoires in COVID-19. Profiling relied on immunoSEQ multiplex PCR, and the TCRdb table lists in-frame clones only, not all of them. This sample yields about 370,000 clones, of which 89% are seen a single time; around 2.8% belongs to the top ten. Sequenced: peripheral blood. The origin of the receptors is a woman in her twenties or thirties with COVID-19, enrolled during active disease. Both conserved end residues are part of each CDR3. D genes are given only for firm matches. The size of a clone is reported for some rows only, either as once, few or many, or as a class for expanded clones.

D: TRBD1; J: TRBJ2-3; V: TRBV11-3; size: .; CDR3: CASSSGTGGLTDTQYF; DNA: TGTGCCAGCAGCAGTGGGACAGGGGGCTTGACAGATACGCAGTATTTT
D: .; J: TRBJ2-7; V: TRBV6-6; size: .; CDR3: CASSRPGVGGYEQYF; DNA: TGTGCCAGCAGCCGTCCAGGGGTGGGCGGGTACGAGCAGTACTTC
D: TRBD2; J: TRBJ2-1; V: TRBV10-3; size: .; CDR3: CAISEPGLAGVGGYNEQFF; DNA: TGTGCCATCAGCGAACCGGGACTAGCGGGAGTTGGTGGGTACAATGAGCAGTTCTTC
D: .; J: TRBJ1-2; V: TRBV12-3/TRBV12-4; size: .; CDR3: CASSFAGTYGYTF; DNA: TGTGCCAGCAGTTTTGCGGGGACCTATGGCTACACCTTC
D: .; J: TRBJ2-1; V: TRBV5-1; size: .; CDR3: CASSLAREQFF; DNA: TGCGCCAGCAGCTTGGCCCGTGAGCAGTTCTTC
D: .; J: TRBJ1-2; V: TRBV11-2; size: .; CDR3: CASSPDGAYGYTF; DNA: TGTGCCAGCAGCCCAGATGGTGCCTATGGCTACACCTTC
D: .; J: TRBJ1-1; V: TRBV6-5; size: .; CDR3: CASSSYRNTEAFF; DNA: TGTGCCAGCAGTTCCTACAGGAACACTGAAGCTTTCTTT
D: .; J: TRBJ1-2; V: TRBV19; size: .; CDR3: CASSIGYDYLQYGYTF; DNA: TGTGCCAGTAGTATAGGTTACGACTACCTGCAATATGGCTACACCTTC
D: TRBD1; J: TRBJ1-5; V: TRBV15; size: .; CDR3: CATSWTGGGQPQHF; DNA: TGTGCCACCAGCTGGACAGGGGGTGGTCAGCCCCAGCATTTT
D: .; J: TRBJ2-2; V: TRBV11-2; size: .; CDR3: CASSLRATGELFF; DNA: TGTGCCAGCAGCTTAAGAGCCACCGGGGAGCTGTTTTTT
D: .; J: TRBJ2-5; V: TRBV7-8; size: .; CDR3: CASSSRPTGEETQYF; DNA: TGTGCCAGCAGCTCCCGGCCGACAGGCGAAGAGACCCAGTACTTC
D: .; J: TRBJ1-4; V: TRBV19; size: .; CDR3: CASSIDRGKLFF; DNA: TGTGCCAGTAGTATAGATCGAGGAAAACTGTTTTTT
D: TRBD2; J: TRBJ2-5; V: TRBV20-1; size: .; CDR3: CSASRTGGTETQYF; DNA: TGCAGTGCTAGTCGAACGGGGGGGACGGAGACCCAGTACTTC
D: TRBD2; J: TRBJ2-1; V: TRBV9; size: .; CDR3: CASSVGLAGGPGEQFF; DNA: TGTGCCAGCAGCGTTGGCCTAGCGGGGGGTCCGGGTGAGCAGTTCTTC
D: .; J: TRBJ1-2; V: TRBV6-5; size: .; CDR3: CASSLTSTVYGYTF; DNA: TGTGCCAGCAGCCTTACCTCGACAGTCTATGGCTACACCTTC
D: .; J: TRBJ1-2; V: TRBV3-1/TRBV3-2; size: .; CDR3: CASSLFGPSSESGYTF; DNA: TGTGCCAGCAGCCTCTTCGGCCCGTCAAGCGAGAGTGGCTACACCTTC
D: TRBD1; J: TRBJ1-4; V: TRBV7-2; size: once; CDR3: CASSQTGGYEKLFF; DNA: TGTGCCAGCAGCCAGACAGGGGGCTATGAAAAACTGTTTTTT
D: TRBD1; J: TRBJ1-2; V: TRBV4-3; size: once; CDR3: CASSQGRTGAYGYTF; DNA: TGCGCCAGCAGCCAAGGCCGGACAGGGGCCTATGGCTACACCTTC
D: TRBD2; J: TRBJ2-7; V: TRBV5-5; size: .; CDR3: CASSLGLAGAIYEQYF; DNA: TGTGCCAGCAGCTTGGGGTTAGCGGGGGCTATATACGAGCAGTACTTC
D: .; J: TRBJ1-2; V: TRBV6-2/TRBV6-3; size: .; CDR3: CASSRGLNKGYTF; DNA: TGTGCCAGCAGCCGGGGACTGAATAAGGGCTACACCTTC
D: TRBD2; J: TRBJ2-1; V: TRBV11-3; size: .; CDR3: CASSPGLVEQFF; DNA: TGTGCCAGCAGTCCAGGACTAGTTGAGCAGTTCTTC
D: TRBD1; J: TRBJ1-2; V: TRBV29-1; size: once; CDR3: CSVEGTGGGGYTF; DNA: TGCAGCGTTGAAGGGACAGGGGGCGGCGGCTACACCTTC
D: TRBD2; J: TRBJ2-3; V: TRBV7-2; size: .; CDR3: CASSSLAGRADTQYF; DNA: TGTGCCAGCAGCTCCTTAGCGGGGAGGGCAGATACGCAGTATTTT
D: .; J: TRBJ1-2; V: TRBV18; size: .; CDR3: CASSQGVARGTNYGYTF; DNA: TGTGCCAGCTCACAGGGAGTGGCACGGGGGACTAACTATGGCTACACCTTC
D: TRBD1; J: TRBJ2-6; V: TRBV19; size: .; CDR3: CASSTTGGFGANVLTF; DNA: TGTGCCAGTAGTACTACAGGGGGCTTTGGGGCCAACGTCCTGACTTTC
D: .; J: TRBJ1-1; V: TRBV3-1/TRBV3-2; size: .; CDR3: CASSQDLGGNTEAFF; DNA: TGTGCCAGCAGCCAAGATCTAGGAGGGAACACTGAAGCTTTCTTT
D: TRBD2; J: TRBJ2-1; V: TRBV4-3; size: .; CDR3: CASSQDLAGGYNEQFF; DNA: TGCGCCAGCAGCCAAGATCTAGCGGGGGGTTACAATGAGCAGTTCTTC
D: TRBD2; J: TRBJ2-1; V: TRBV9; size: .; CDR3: CASSVVTSGSSYNEQFF; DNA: TGTGCCAGCAGCGTAGTTACTAGCGGGAGCTCCTACAATGAGCAGTTCTTC
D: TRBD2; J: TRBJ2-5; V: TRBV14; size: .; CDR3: CASSPMTRLAGAWGETQYF; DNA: TGTGCCAGCAGCCCCATGACCAGACTAGCGGGGGCCTGGGGAGAGACCCAGTACTTC
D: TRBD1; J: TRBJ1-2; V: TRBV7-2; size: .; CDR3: CASSSGTVPPFFGYTF; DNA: TGTGCCAGCAGCTCCGGGACAGTACCACCGTTTTTTGGCTACACCTTC
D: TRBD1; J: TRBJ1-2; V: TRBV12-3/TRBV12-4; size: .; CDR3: CATEEGQGTGYTF; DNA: TGTGCCACCGAGGAGGGACAGGGGACCGGCTACACCTTC
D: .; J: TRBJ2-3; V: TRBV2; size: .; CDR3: CASSTAGTDTQYF; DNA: TGTGCCAGCAGTACCGCAGGCACAGATACGCAGTATTTT
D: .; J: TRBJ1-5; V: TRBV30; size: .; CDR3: CAWSERGNQPQHF; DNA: TGTGCCTGGAGTGAACGGGGCAATCAGCCCCAGCATTTT
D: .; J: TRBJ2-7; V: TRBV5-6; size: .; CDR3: CASSSLSDEQYF; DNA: TGTGCCAGCAGTTCTTTGAGCGACGAGCAGTACTTC
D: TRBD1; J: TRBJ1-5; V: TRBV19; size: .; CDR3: CASSIRDSTQHF; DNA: TGTGCCAGTAGTATCCGGGACAGTACTCAGCATTTT
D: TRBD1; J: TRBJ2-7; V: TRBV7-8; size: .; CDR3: CASSLGGQGPFYEQYF; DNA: TGTGCCAGCAGCTTAGGGGGACAGGGACCATTCTACGAGCAGTACTTC
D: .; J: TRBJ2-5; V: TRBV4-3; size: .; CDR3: CASSQDIARPWETQYF; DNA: TGCGCCAGCAGCCAAGATATAGCCCGACCGTGGGAGACCCAGTACTTC
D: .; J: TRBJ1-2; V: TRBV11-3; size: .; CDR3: CASSVGRSNYGYTF; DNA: TGTGCCAGCAGCGTCGGGAGGAGTAACTATGGCTACACCTTC
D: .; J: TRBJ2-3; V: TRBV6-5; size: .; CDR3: CASRPRGTDTQYF; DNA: TGTGCCAGCCGTCCCCGGGGCACAGATACGCAGTATTTT
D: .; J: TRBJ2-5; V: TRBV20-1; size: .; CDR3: CSARSRETQYF; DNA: TGCAGTGCTAGGTCGAGGGAGACCCAGTACTTC
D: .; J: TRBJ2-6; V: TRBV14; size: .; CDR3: CASSHISGANVLTF; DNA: TGTGCCAGCAGCCACATCTCTGGGGCCAACGTCCTGACTTTC
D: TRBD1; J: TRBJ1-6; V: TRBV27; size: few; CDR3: CASSLGQSLHF; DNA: TGTGCCAGCAGTTTGGGACAGTCCCTCCACTTT
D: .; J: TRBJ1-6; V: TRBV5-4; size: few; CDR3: CASSGGFGEGSPLHF; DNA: TGTGCCAGCAGCGGGGGTTTTGGGGAGGGGTCACCCCTCCACTTT